This TCR beta chain was captured by sequencing in a study of cytomegalovirus exposure and HLA in healthy donors. Primers included in the PCR were 60 Vbeta and 13 Jbeta primers. The repertoire was sequenced with immunoSEQ multiplex PCR; TCRdb's copy has only in-frame clones and lacks some. The table includes around 140,000 clones, approximately 80% detected once. CDR3 length equals 15 residues. V was pared by 6 bases and J by 4 bases, with 9 bases of the junction left unmatched. Germline V CDR1 and CDR2: MNHEY, SMNVEV (reference sequence). The rearrangement links TRBV27 to TRBJ2-7; 10 bases are a match to TRBD1. Sequenced: PBMCs. The sequence derives from a male donor in good health and CMV-seronegative. CDR3 coding DNA: TGTGCCAGCAGAAACCTGGGACAGGGGATATACGAGCAGTACTTC. Translated: CASRNLGQGIYEQYF.